This T cell receptor (beta chain) was recorded in a study of cytomegalovirus exposure and HLA in healthy donors. The PCR contained 60 Vbeta and 13 Jbeta primers. TCRdb's copy holds only in-frame clones and misses some; the assay was immunoSEQ multiplex PCR. The table lists roughly 66,000 clones, 75% to 80% of them singletons, with around 7.4% in the top ten. The source material was PBMCs. The origin of this receptor is a man aged 18 to 29 in good health and CMV-seropositive.

The CDR3 DNA sequence: TGTGCCAGCAGTAGGGACTCCTCTGGGGCCAACGTCCTGACTTTC. It translates to CASSRDSSGANVLTF. The chain uses TRBV2 and TRBJ2-6, with D possibly being TRBD2 (6 bases). Trimming took off 5 bases at V and 0 bases at J, with 8 bases between the two ends. This CDR3 has 15 residues. In germline, CDR1 is SNHLY, CDR2 FYNNEI.